This T cell receptor beta chain was captured by sequencing in a study of cytomegalovirus exposure and HLA in healthy donors. Study conclusions and caveats: For most subjects, TCR beta sequences were reported to predict HLA-A and HLA-B alleles with accuracy. A likely sequencing artifact accounted for one observed cluster of highly shared sequence variants. Among the CMV-associated chains, three were confirmed in vitro as specific for CMV antigens.

CDR1 MDHEN and CDR2 SYDVKM come from the germline V gene. The CDR3 totals 14 residues. V lost 6 bases and J lost 6; bases outside the gene matches: 6. The PCR used 60 Vbeta and 13 Jbeta primers. Methods used by the authors: There were about 80 million unique TCR beta chains by a later count, and around 10 million of them were shared. Assay used: immunoSEQ multiplex PCR; TCRdb lists only in-frame clones, some missing. V and J calls plus clone size are reproduced from that table; the DNA served to infer D and trimming. This repertoire shows about 43,000 clones, 50% to 75% found once; its top ten account for about 8.7%. In regard to this clone: Antigen unknown.

V usage is TRBV28 and J usage is TRBJ2-7; TRBD2 aligns across 12 bases. The clonotype was recovered from a human donor in good health. The sequenced sample consisted of PBMCs. Here the CDR3 reads CASRTGLAGREQYF. In DNA, the CDR3 is TGTGCCAGCAGGACGGGACTAGCGGGTCGCGAGCAGTACTTC.